The 6 T cell receptor beta chains reported below all come from one sample, sequenced in a study of blood T cell repertoires in COVID-19. Sequencing was performed with immunoSEQ multiplex PCR; in TCRdb, only in-frame clones are kept and a portion is missing. The data hold roughly 50,000 clones, with around 72% observed a single time. Specimen: peripheral blood. All receptors come from a human donor with active or convalescent COVID-19. The donor label of this sample is uncertain.

The CDR3 nucleotides are TGTGCCAGCAGCGTAGTTAGCGGGAGCACAGATACGCAGTATTTT. It translates to CASSVVSGSTDTQYF. The J gene is TRBJ2-3, the V gene TRBV9; 7 positions agree with TRBD2. Germline CDR1 SGDLS, CDR2 YYNGEE. The CDR3 has 15 amino acids. V dropped 0 bases and J dropped 0; count of bases not matched to a gene: 1.

The chain recombines TRBV28 with TRBJ1-4; 7 positions agree with TRBD1. The CDR3 has 12 amino acids. The V segment lost 7 bases and the J segment 8 bases; nucleotides outside the gene matches: 4. Germline V CDR1 and CDR2: MDHEN, SYDVKM. CDR3 amino acids: CASTARGEKLFF. DNA for the CDR3: TGTGCCAGCACGGCCAGGGGGGAAAAACTGTTTTTT.

The rearrangement joins TRBV12-3 or TRBV12-4 to TRBJ1-2; 7 bases fit TRBD1. Trimming took 6 bases from V and 8 from J; bases not matched to a gene: 3. There are 11 residues in the CDR3. The CDR3 DNA follows: TGTGCCAGCAGGCGGGACAGAGGCTACACCTTC. This codes for CASRRDRGYTF.

This CDR3 reads CASSFRAGSTDTQYF. For the CDR3, the DNA is TGTGCCAGCAGCTTCAGGGCGGGGAGCACAGATACGCAGTATTTT. The V call is TRBV7-3, the J call TRBJ2-3; the D gene is possibly TRBD2 (6 bases). V was clipped by 3 bases and J by 0 bases, with 10 bases between them. CDR1 is SGHTA, CDR2 FQGTGA, per germline. The CDR3 runs 15 residues.

V is TRBV19 and J is TRBJ1-6; D perhaps matches TRBD1 (5 bases). The germline CDR1 and CDR2 sequences are LNHDA and SQIVND (reference sequence). This CDR3 spans 16 amino acids. Trimming stripped 7 bases from V and 8 bases from J, with 21 bases between. CDR3 protein: CASTPQGLIRDSPLHF. CDR3 in DNA: TGTGCCAGTACTCCTCAGGGTCTCATAAGGGATTCACCCCTCCACTTT.

V gene TRBV30 combines with J gene TRBJ2-1, with TRBD1 matching over 7 bases. Germline assignment: CDR1 GTSNPN and CDR2 SVGIG (reference sequence). This CDR3 is 12 amino acids long. Trimming took 7 bases from V and 2 from J; bases not matched to a gene: 2. CDR3 protein: CAFDRAYNEQFF. The CDR3 DNA sequence: TGTGCCTTCGACAGGGCCTACAATGAGCAGTTCTTC.